The 14 T cell receptor beta chains reported below all come from one sample, sequenced in a study of control samples from healthy donors and cancer patients. The table came from immunoSEQ multiplex PCR; TCRdb's copy has only in-frame clones and leaves some out. The repertoire includes around 230,000 clones, 85% to 95% of them detected once, and about 1.6% sits in the top ten. Material: blood. The receptors come from a man aged 45 to 65 in good health.

The chain carries TRBV9 and TRBJ2-7; tentative D call: TRBD1 (6 bases). Trimming shortened V by 3 bases and J by 3 bases, and 13 bases separated the two germline ends. The CDR3 is 14 residues long. The germline gives CDR1 SGDLS, CDR2 YYNGEE. The CDR3 DNA reads as TGTGCCAGCAGCGGCCAACAGGGTATCTACGAGCAGTACTTC. Encoded protein: CASSGQQGIYEQYF. Combining the CDR3 with reference TRBV9 and TRBJ2-7 gives the whole variable domain DSGVTQTPKHLITATGQRVTLRCSPRSGDLSVYWYQQSLDQGLQFLIQYYNGEERAKGNILERFSAQQFPDLHSELNLSSLELGDSALYFCASSGQQGIYEQYFGPGTRLTVT.

This chain joins TRBV28 and TRBJ2-7; 7 bases are a match to TRBD2. V lost 3 bases to trimming and J lost 3 bases; unmatched junction nucleotides: 2. This CDR3 has 13 residues. CDR1 is MDHEN, CDR2 SYDVKM, per germline. The CDR3 loop is CASSFGGGYEQYV. CDR3 nucleotide sequence: TGTGCCAGCAGTTTCGGCGGGGGCTACGAGCAGTACGTC.

The chain combines TRBV4-1 with TRBJ2-1; TRBD2 agrees at 12 bases. The CDR3 covers 16 residues. Looked up from germline, CDR1 is MGHRA and CDR2 is YSYEKL. J was trimmed by 4 bases and V by 4 bases; bases with no gene match: 5. CDR3 protein: CASSPVLAGGYNEQFF. The CDR3 DNA follows: TGCGCCAGCAGCCCCGTACTAGCGGGGGGTTACAATGAGCAGTTCTTC.

The chain links TRBV6-5 to TRBJ1-6; 8 positions agree with TRBD1. CDR1 MNHEY and CDR2 SVGAGI come from the germline V gene. The V and J ends lost 4 bases and 10 bases, in that order; junction bases with no gene match: 9. The CDR3 contains 15 residues. The CDR3, as DNA: TGTGCCAGCAGTTTACGGACAGGGCTGAGGTCACCCCTCCACTTT. It encodes CASSLRTGLRSPLHF.

The chain employs TRBV5-4 and TRBJ2-5; D tentatively reads TRBD1 or TRBD2 (5 bases each). Trimming shortened V by 4 bases and J by 5 bases, and 12 bases separated the two germline ends. The V gene's germline CDR1 is SGHNT and CDR2 YYREEE (reference sequence). This CDR3 comprises 13 residues. Written as DNA, the CDR3 is TGTGCCAGCAGCCCGGGTGGGGGTGAGACCCAGTACTTC. This gives the protein CASSPGGGETQYF.

In this sample, this clone turned up once. The chain uses TRBV15 and TRBJ1-2, with D possibly TRBD1 on 6 matching bases. V was pared by 1 base and J by 4 bases, with 10 bases between. CDR3 length equals 14 residues. CDR1 and CDR2 from the germline V gene are LNHNV and YYDKDF (reference sequence). CDR3 DNA: TGTGCCACCAGCAGAGGCCCACAGGGCTATGGCTACACCTTC. Amino acid sequence: CATSRGPQGYGYTF.

The chain has TRBV29-1 and TRBJ1-2; D call uncertain. This CDR3 is 11 amino acids long. Germline V lookup: CDR1 SQVTM, CDR2 ANQGSEA. Trimming removed 4 bases at V and 0 bases at J, with 3 bases between. The CDR3, as DNA: TGCAGCGTTGGATCTAACTATGGCTACACCTTC. Translating gives CSVGSNYGYTF.

V is TRBV30 and J is TRBJ2-7; no clear D. This CDR3 region has 12 residues. Trimming took 0 bases from V and 6 from J, leaving 9 bases between them. Germline loops: CDR1 GTSNPN, CDR2 SVGIG (reference sequence). CDR3 residues: CAWSVAWLEQYF. For the CDR3, the DNA is TGTGCCTGGAGTGTAGCGTGGCTCGAGCAGTACTTC.

Note on this clone: Distinct nucleotide sequences in the sample also encode this CDR3. The chain is built from TRBV18 and TRBJ2-5; D remains unclear. The CDR3 has 13 residues. V was cut by 2 bases and J by 3 bases, with 7 bases left in between. Germline loops: CDR1 KGHSH, CDR2 LQKENI. The CDR3, as DNA: TGTGCCAGCTCACCAGGGGTAGAAGAGACCCAGTACTTC. Its protein product is CASSPGVEETQYF. Using reference TRBV18 and TRBJ2-5 for the parts outside the CDR3, the full variable domain is NAGVMQNPRHLVRRRGQEARLRCSPMKGHSHVYWYRQLPEEGLKFMVYLQKENIIDESGMPKERFSAEFPKEGPSILRIQQVVRGDSAAYFCASSPGVEETQYFGPGTRLLVL.

This chain connects TRBV28 to TRBJ2-3, with a tentative D call TRBD2 (5 bases). V lost 7 bases and J 4 bases, leaving 21 bases between the germline ends. Germline V CDR1 and CDR2: MDHEN, SYDVKM. This CDR3 is built from 16 residues. CDR3 nucleotides: TGTGCCAGCACCCTCCCCAGCGGAGGCGTGGCAGATACGCAGTATTTT. Residues: CASTLPSGGVADTQYF.

The chain is built from TRBV29-1 and TRBJ1-4, with D possibly matching TRBD1 (5 bases). Trimming shortened V by 2 bases and J by 8 bases, and 9 bases separated the two germline ends. The CDR3 loop spans 12 amino acids. Germline V gene data show CDR1 as SQVTM and CDR2 as ANQGSEA. The CDR3 DNA reads as TGCAGCGTTGAAAGAGGGGTCGAAAAACTGTTTTTT. Its protein product is CSVERGVEKLFF.

The chain employs TRBV19 and TRBJ2-1, with 13 bases lining up with TRBD2. Germline CDR1 reads LNHDA; CDR2 reads SQIVND (reference sequence). CDR3 length: 16 residues. The junction had 4 bases not matched to a gene; V was cut back by 4 bases and J by 4 bases. The DNA of the CDR3 is TGTGCCAGTAGTAGGCCGGGACTAGCGGGGTACAATGAGCAGTTCTTC. Translation gives CASSRPGLAGYNEQFF.

The chain carries TRBV18 and TRBJ1-5; D not resolved. V dropped 2 bases and J dropped 4 bases, with 12 bases sitting between them. This CDR3 is 15 amino acids long. Germline CDR1 and CDR2: KGHSH and LQKENI. The CDR3 protein is CASSPFGPPNQPQHF. The CDR3 DNA reads TGTGCCAGCTCACCATTTGGCCCTCCAAATCAGCCCCAGCATTTT.

The chain uses TRBV7-8 and TRBJ1-4, with 7 bases matching TRBD1. Germline V lookup: CDR1 SGHVS, CDR2 FQNEAQ. The CDR3 consists of 15 residues. The J segment lost 5 bases and the V segment lost 2 bases, leaving 5 bases of the junction unmatched. The CDR3 sequence: CASSLTGQLNEKLFF. The CDR3 DNA reads TGTGCCAGCAGCTTAACGGGACAGCTAAATGAAAAACTGTTTTTT.